Below are 32 T cell receptor beta chains sequenced from a single sample in a study of blood T cell repertoires in COVID-19. Measured with immunoSEQ multiplex PCR; TCRdb has only the in-frame clones, and not every one. Of some 320,000 clones listed, approximately 89% are singletons. The sequenced sample consisted of peripheral blood. The source of these receptors is a woman in her twenties or thirties who had recovered from COVID-19.

The chain combines TRBV4-2 with TRBJ1-1; D remains unclear. CDR1 is LGHNA, CDR2 YNFKEQ, per germline. With 0 bases removed from V and 3 bases from J, the gap between germline ends came to 14 bases. The CDR3 contains 16 residues. The CDR3 protein is CASSQEGGQRYTEAFF. The CDR3 DNA is TGTGCCAGCAGCCAAGAGGGTGGGCAGCGGTACACTGAAGCTTTCTTT.

This rearrangement joins TRBV6-1 to TRBJ1-1; a weak D match, TRBD1 (6 bases). With 3 bases removed from V and 1 base from J, the gap between germline ends came to 15 bases. CDR1 is MNHNS, CDR2 SASEGT, per germline. The CDR3 consists of 16 residues. This CDR3 is CASSDRQALGNTEAFF. The CDR3 DNA is TGTGCCAGCAGTGACCGACAGGCCCTGGGGAACACTGAAGCTTTCTTT.

The chain uses TRBV5-4 and TRBJ2-3; TRBD2 is a possible D gene (5 bases). The CDR3 length is 17 residues. Trimming removed 4 bases at V and 0 bases at J, with 18 bases between. Germline-derived CDR1 and CDR2 are SGHNT and YYREEE (reference sequence). The CDR3, as DNA: TGTGCCAGCAGCACCTTCAGGAGCTCGGGAAGCACAGATACGCAGTATTTT. Translation gives CASSTFRSSGSTDTQYF. Filled out from reference TRBV5-4 and TRBJ2-3, the complete variable domain reads ETGVTQSPTHLIKTRGQQVTLRCSSQSGHNTVSWYQQALGQGPQFIFQYYREEENGRGNFPPRFSGLQFPNYSSELNVNALELDDSALYLCASSTFRSSGSTDTQYFGPGTRLTVL.

In its sample, this clone was seen once. The chain links TRBV9 to TRBJ2-5; 8 bases line up with TRBD2. V lost 0 bases, J lost 1 base, and 2 bases stayed unmatched. The CDR3 extends over 15 amino acids. CDR1 and CDR2 (germline): SGDLS, YYNGEE. The CDR3 DNA sequence: TGTGCCAGCAGCGTAGACACTAGCGGCCAAGAGACCCAGTACTTC. This codes for CASSVDTSGQETQYF.

The chain employs TRBV10-3 and TRBJ2-3, with 16 bases fitting TRBD2. The CDR3 is 17 residues long. Germline assignment: CDR1 ENHRY and CDR2 SYGVKD. V shed 10 bases, J shed 2 bases, and the junction held 9 bases outside the gene matches. The CDR3 here is CATALGTSGGATDTQYF. CDR3 in DNA: TGTGCCACCGCGCTAGGGACTAGCGGGGGGGCCACAGATACGCAGTATTTT.

The DNA for the CDR3 is TGTGCCAGTAGACAGGGTCCCAACATTTACAATGAGCAGTTCTTC. It is translated as CASRQGPNIYNEQFF. The chain uses TRBV28 and TRBJ2-1; 7 nucleotides align to TRBD1. CDR1 MDHEN and CDR2 SYDVKM come from the germline V gene. The CDR3 consists of 15 residues. Trimming removed 9 bases from V and 4 bases from J; junction bases left unmatched: 12. The variable domain in full, completed from reference TRBV28 and TRBJ2-1, reads DVKVTQSSRYLVKRTGEKVFLECVQDMDHENMFWYRQDPGLGLRLIYFSYDVKMKEKGDIPEGYSVSREKKERFSLILESASTNQTSMYLCASRQGPNIYNEQFFGPGTRLTVL.

A word on this clone: Other nucleotide sequences from this sample produce the same CDR3. This chain connects TRBV7-2 to TRBJ1-1; a weak D match, TRBD1 (6 bases). V lost 3 bases to trimming and J lost 1 base, with 6 bases between them. This CDR3 contains 13 residues. The germline V gene encodes CDR1 SGHTA and CDR2 FQGNSA. CDR3 nucleotides: TGTGCCAGCAGCTTCAGGGGGAACACTGAAGCTTTCTTT. The encoded protein is CASSFRGNTEAFF.

The chain combines TRBV27 with TRBJ2-5, with 9 bases that match TRBD1. Germline V gene sequence: CDR1 MNHEY, CDR2 SMNVEV (reference sequence). The CDR3 has 16 residues. V shed 2 bases, J shed 1 base, and the junction held 5 bases outside the gene matches. CDR3 sequence: CASSLIGTGPQETQYF. The CDR3, as DNA: TGTGCCAGCAGTTTAATAGGGACAGGGCCCCAAGAGACCCAGTACTTC.

The chain recombines TRBV7-9 with TRBJ1-2; D is possibly TRBD1 (5 bases). The germline V gene has CDR1 SEHNR and CDR2 FQNEAQ (reference sequence). The CDR3 runs 14 residues. V was trimmed by 1 base and J by 6 bases, leaving 12 bases between them. This CDR3 reads CASSLVQGWDGYTF. Here the CDR3 DNA reads TGTGCCAGCAGCTTAGTTCAGGGTTGGGATGGCTACACCTTC.

The chain combines TRBV18 with TRBJ1-2; D is uncertain. CDR1 is KGHSH and CDR2 is LQKENI in the germline V gene. The CDR3 consists of 16 residues. Deletions cut 3 bases from V and 3 bases from J, with 17 bases between. The CDR3 DNA is TGTGCCAGCTCACCTCCAATAGGGAGGAACGACTATGGCTACACCTTC. Its translation is CASSPPIGRNDYGYTF. Variable domain in full (rest from reference TRBV18 and TRBJ1-2): NAGVMQNPRHLVRRRGQEARLRCSPMKGHSHVYWYRQLPEEGLKFMVYLQKENIIDESGMPKERFSAEFPKEGPSILRIQQVVRGDSAAYFCASSPPIGRNDYGYTFGSGTRLTVV.

V gene TRBV11-2 combines with J gene TRBJ2-2; 8 positions match TRBD1. Losses at the gene ends were 5 bases for V and 7 bases for J; bases not matched to a gene: 18. Germline CDR1 is SGHAT and CDR2 is FQNNGV. This CDR3 comprises 18 residues. CDR3 sequence (DNA): TGTGCCAGCAGCCCATCAATGGGACCTAACAGGGGGATCGGGGAGCTGTTTTTT. It yields the protein CASSPSMGPNRGIGELFF.

The table lists this clone with a count of one. V is TRBV3-1 (or the pseudogene TRBV3-2) and J is TRBJ2-7; weak D call: TRBD2 (6 bases). The CDR3 loop spans 15 amino acids. V was clipped by 4 bases and J by 2 bases, with 15 bases between them. Per the germline V gene, CDR1 is LGHDT and CDR2 is YNNKEL (reference sequence). The CDR3 here is CASSPMAGIPYEQYF. DNA of the CDR3: TGTGCCAGCAGCCCCATGGCGGGGATCCCCTACGAGCAGTACTTC.

This clone was seen just once. CDR3 protein: CASSEAGTGGGYTF. The DNA of the CDR3 is TGTGCCAGCAGTGAAGCAGGGACAGGGGGGGGCTACACCTTC. V usage is TRBV6-1 and J usage is TRBJ1-2; 11 bases fit TRBD1. Germline V gives CDR1 MNHNS, CDR2 SASEGT. The V and J ends lost 0 bases and 8 bases, in that order; junction bases with no gene match: 2. The length of the CDR3 is 14 residues.

The chain uses TRBV15 and TRBJ1-6; D call uncertain. The germline V gene has CDR1 LNHNV and CDR2 YYDKDF (reference sequence). Trimming took 0 bases from V and 12 from J, leaving 12 bases between them. The CDR3 has 14 amino acids. CDR3 bases: TGTGCCACCAGCAGAGATAACTCCGCGGGACCCCTCCACTTT. Translation: CATSRDNSAGPLHF.

The rearrangement uses TRBV6-2 or TRBV6-3 and TRBJ1-5; no definite D call. The V and J ends lost 0 bases and 1 base respectively, with 10 bases between them. The germline V gene encodes CDR1 MNHEY and CDR2 SVGEGT. The CDR3 extends over 16 amino acids. The CDR3 DNA is TGTGCCAGCAGTTACTCGACTTGGCGGAGCAATCAGCCCCAGCATTTT. Translation: CASSYSTWRSNQPQHF.

V gene TRBV30 combines with J gene TRBJ2-1; TRBD2 matches at 14 bases. Trimming cost V 4 bases and J 10 bases; bases outside gene matches: 9. Germline-derived CDR1 and CDR2 are GTSNPN and SVGIG (reference sequence). The CDR3 runs to 15 residues. The CDR3 coding sequence is TGTGCCTGGAACCCGGGACTAGCGGGGGCGGGGGAGCAGTTCTTC. Translated, it gives CAWNPGLAGAGEQFF.

The chain couples TRBV7-9 to TRBJ1-2; D gene unclear. CDR1 is SEHNR, CDR2 FQNEAQ, per germline (reference sequence). The CDR3 has 15 residues. Trimming stripped 0 bases from V and 4 bases from J, with 12 bases between. DNA of the CDR3: TGTGCCAGCAGCTTAGCTTCCGGGGTTGGCTATGGCTACACCTTC. It yields the protein CASSLASGVGYGYTF.

The chain uses TRBV5-5 and TRBJ2-7; 7 bases are shared with TRBD1. The germline V gene encodes CDR1 SGHKS and CDR2 YYEKEE (reference sequence). The CDR3 length is 15 residues. After removal of 4 bases from V and 3 bases from J, the junction contained 10 bases not matched to a gene. The CDR3: CASSPRGGTDYEQYF. The CDR3 DNA follows: TGTGCCAGCAGCCCGCGAGGGGGCACGGACTACGAGCAGTACTTC. The full variable domain, rest sourced from reference TRBV5-5 and TRBJ2-7, is DAGVTQSPTHLIKTRGQQVTLRCSPISGHKSVSWYQQVLGQGPQFIFQYYEKEERGRGNFPDRFSARQFPNYSSELNVNALLLGDSALYLCASSPRGGTDYEQYFGPGTRLTVT.

This sequence joins TRBV2 and TRBJ1-5; possibly TRBD1 for D (6 bases). V dropped 6 bases and J dropped 5 bases, with 14 bases sitting between them. The CDR3 covers 14 residues. Germline V CDR1 and CDR2: SNHLY, FYNNEI. The CDR3 DNA reads as TGTGCCAGCAGCCCCGGCGGGGGCTATCAGCCCCAGCATTTT. Its protein product is CASSPGGGYQPQHF. Together with reference TRBV2 and TRBJ1-5, the CDR3 gives the full variable domain: EPEVTQTPSHQVTQMGQEVILRCVPISNHLYFYWYRQILGQKVEFLVSFYNNEISEKSEIFDDQFSVERPDGSNFTLKIRSTKLEDSAMYFCASSPGGGYQPQHFGDGTRLSIL.

V is TRBV4-3 and J is TRBJ1-2; D might be TRBD1 (6 bases). The V end lost 0 bases, the J end lost 8 bases, and 13 bases lay between the germline ends. This CDR3 has 14 residues. Germline assignment: CDR1 LGHNA and CDR2 YSLEER. Here the CDR3 reads CASSQDLQGWGYTF. The CDR3 coding sequence is TGCGCCAGCAGCCAAGATTTACAGGGTTGGGGCTACACCTTC.

The gene calls are TRBV5-4 and TRBJ2-1; D is possibly TRBD1 (7 bases). The V end lost 5 bases, the J end lost 8 bases, and 23 bases lay between the germline ends. The V gene's germline CDR1 is SGHNT and CDR2 YYREEE (reference sequence). The CDR3 consists of 16 residues. CDR3 coding DNA: TGTGCCAGCAGGTCCGCGGGACAGCTCTTAAGGCATGAGCAGTTCTTC. This codes for CASRSAGQLLRHEQFF.

The rearrangement links TRBV7-2 to TRBJ1-1, with D perhaps matching TRBD1 (5 bases). The CDR3 extends over 14 amino acids. Looked up from germline, CDR1 is SGHTA and CDR2 is FQGNSA. V shed 2 bases and J shed 2 bases, with 9 bases lying between them. The CDR3 spells CASSLRQFNTEAFF. The CDR3 DNA reads as TGTGCCAGCAGCTTAAGACAGTTTAACACTGAAGCTTTCTTT.

In its sample, this clone was seen a few times. The chain carries TRBV28 and TRBJ1-6, with 7 bases aligning to TRBD1. Germline CDR1 reads MDHEN; CDR2 reads SYDVKM. Trimming cost V 5 bases and J 6 bases; bases outside gene matches: 7. The CDR3 covers 15 residues. In nucleotides, the CDR3 is TGTGCCAGCAGTCCTTCCGACAGGGTTAATTCACCCCTCCACTTT. This sequence encodes CASSPSDRVNSPLHF.

The chain has TRBV4-1 and TRBJ2-1; no definite D call. The CDR3 runs 18 residues. Germline values: CDR1 MGHRA, CDR2 YSYEKL. V was shortened by 1 base and J by 0 bases, with 16 bases between the two germline ends. CDR3 nucleotides: TGCGCCAGCAGCCAAGTAGCTGTCGGCCCGAGCTCCTACAATGAGCAGTTCTTC. Protein sequence: CASSQVAVGPSSYNEQFF.

Remarks on this clone: Additional DNA sequences in this sample encode the identical CDR3. The rearrangement uses TRBV29-1 and TRBJ1-1; 8 bases map to TRBD1. Germline CDR1 is SQVTM and CDR2 is ANQGSEA. The CDR3 sequence is 13 residues long. V dropped 4 bases and J dropped 0; count of bases not matched to a gene: 1. CDR3 amino acids: CSVVGQVNTEAFF. The CDR3 DNA follows: TGCAGCGTTGTGGGACAGGTGAACACTGAAGCTTTCTTT.

This chain uses TRBV5-6 with TRBJ1-1; TRBD1 matches 11 bases. The CDR3 is 13 residues long. After removal of 3 bases from V and 7 bases from J, the junction contained 2 bases not matched to a gene. CDR1 SGHDT and CDR2 YYEEEE come from the germline V gene. CDR3 coding DNA: TGTGCCAGCAGCTCGGGGACAGGGGGTGAAGCTTTCTTT. The encoded protein is CASSSGTGGEAFF.

V is TRBV5-1 and J is TRBJ2-7; D ambiguous. Germline V CDR1 and CDR2: SGHRS, YFSETQ. CDR3 length equals 16 residues. Trimming removed 2 bases at V and 1 base at J, with 16 bases between. The CDR3 DNA follows: TGCGCCAGCAGCTTCGGTTTGTCAGGCTTATCCTACGAGCAGTACTTC. It specifies CASSFGLSGLSYEQYF. Full variable domain (missing parts from reference TRBV5-1 and TRBJ2-7): KAGVTQTPRYLIKTRGQQVTLSCSPISGHRSVSWYQQTPGQGLQFLFEYFSETQRNKGNFPGRFSGRQFSNSRSEMNVSTLELGDSALYLCASSFGLSGLSYEQYFGPGTRLTVT.

The chain carries TRBV12-3 or TRBV12-4 and TRBJ1-4; TRBD1 agrees at 9 bases. This CDR3 contains 12 residues. This chain's CDR3 is CAARDRDEKLFF. CDR3 bases: TGTGCTGCTAGGGACAGGGATGAAAAACTGTTTTTT.

The rearrangement uses TRBV11-3 and TRBJ1-1; 7 bases agree with TRBD1. The CDR3 contains 13 residues. After removal of 1 base from V and 7 bases from J, the junction contained 3 bases not matched to a gene. Germline loops: CDR1 SGHNT, CDR2 YENEEA. CDR3 nucleotides: TGTGCCAGCAGCTTAGGGGGGGACAGTGAAGCTTTCTTT. Translation: CASSLGGDSEAFF. Full variable domain (missing parts from reference TRBV11-3 and TRBJ1-1): EAGVVQSPRYKIIEKKQPVAFWCNPISGHNTLYWYLQNLGQGPELLIRYENEEAVDDSQLPKDRFSAERLKGVDSTLKIQPAELGDSAVYLCASSLGGDSEAFFGQGTRLTVV.

This clone was recorded only once. The chain links TRBV10-3 to TRBJ2-3, with 8 bases that match TRBD1. After removal of 7 bases from V and 2 bases from J, the junction contained 8 bases not matched to a gene. The V gene's germline CDR1 is ENHRY and CDR2 SYGVKD. CDR3 length: 15 residues. DNA for the CDR3: TGTGCCATCAAGGGCTCGGACAGGGCCACAGATACGCAGTATTTT. It codes for CAIKGSDRATDTQYF.

This chain joins TRBV3-1 (or the pseudogene TRBV3-2) and TRBJ2-7; 8 nucleotides line up with TRBD1. The CDR3 extends over 12 amino acids. J gave up 11 bases and V 1 base, and 4 bases lay outside the gene matches. Per germline, CDR1 LGHDT and CDR2 YNNKEL (reference sequence). The CDR3 DNA sequence: TGTGCCAGCAGCCAAGGGCAGGGGGCAAAGTACTTC. Translated: CASSQGQGAKYF.

The J gene is TRBJ1-3, the V gene TRBV7-3; 8 bases are a match to TRBD1. Germline CDR1 and CDR2: SGHTA and FQGTGA. CDR3 length: 14 residues. Germline trimming cut 8 bases from V and 3 bases from J; bases unmatched to any gene: 6. The CDR3 region is CASGQGAFGNTIYF. CDR3 coding DNA: TGTGCCAGCGGGCAGGGGGCTTTTGGAAACACCATATATTTT.